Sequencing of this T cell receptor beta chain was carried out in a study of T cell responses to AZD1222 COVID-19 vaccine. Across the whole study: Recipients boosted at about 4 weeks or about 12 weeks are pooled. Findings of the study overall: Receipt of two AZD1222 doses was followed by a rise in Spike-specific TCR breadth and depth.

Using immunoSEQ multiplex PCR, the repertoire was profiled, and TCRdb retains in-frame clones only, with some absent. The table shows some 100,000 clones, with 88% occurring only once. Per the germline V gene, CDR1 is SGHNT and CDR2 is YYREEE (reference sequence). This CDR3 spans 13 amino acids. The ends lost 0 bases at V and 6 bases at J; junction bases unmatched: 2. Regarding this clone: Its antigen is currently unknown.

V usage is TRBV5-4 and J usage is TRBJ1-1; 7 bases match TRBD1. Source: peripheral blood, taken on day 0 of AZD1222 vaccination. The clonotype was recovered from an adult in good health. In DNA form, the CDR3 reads TGTGCCAGCAGCTTGGCTGGGACAGCTGAAGCTTTCTTT. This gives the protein CASSLAGTAEAFF.